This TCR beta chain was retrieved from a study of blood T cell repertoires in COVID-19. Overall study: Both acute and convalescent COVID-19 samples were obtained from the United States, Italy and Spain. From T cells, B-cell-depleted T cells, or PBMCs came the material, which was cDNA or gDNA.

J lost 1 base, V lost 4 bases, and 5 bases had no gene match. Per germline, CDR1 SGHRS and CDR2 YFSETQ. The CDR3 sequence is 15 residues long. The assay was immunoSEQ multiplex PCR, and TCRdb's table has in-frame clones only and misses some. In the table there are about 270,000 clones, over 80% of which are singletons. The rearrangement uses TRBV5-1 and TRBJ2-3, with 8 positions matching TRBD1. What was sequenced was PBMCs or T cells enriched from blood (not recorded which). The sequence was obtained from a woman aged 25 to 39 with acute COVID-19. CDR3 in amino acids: CASSQDRARTDTQYF. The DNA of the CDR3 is TGCGCCAGCAGCCAGGACAGGGCTCGCACAGATACGCAGTATTTT. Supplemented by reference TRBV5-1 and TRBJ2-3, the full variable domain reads KAGVTQTPRYLIKTRGQQVTLSCSPISGHRSVSWYQQTPGQGLQFLFEYFSETQRNKGNFPGRFSGRQFSNSRSEMNVSTLELGDSALYLCASSQDRARTDTQYFGPGTRLTVL.